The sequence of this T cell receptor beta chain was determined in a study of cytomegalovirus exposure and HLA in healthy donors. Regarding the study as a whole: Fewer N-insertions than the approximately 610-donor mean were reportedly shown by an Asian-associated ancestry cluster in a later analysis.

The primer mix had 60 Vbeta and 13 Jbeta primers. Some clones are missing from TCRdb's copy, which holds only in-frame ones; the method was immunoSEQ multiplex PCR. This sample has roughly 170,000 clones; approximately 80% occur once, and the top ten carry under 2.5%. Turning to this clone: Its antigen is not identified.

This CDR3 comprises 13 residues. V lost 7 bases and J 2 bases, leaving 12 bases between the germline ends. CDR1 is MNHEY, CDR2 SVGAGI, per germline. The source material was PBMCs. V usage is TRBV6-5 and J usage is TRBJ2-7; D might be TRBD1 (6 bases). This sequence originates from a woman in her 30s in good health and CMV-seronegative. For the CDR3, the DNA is TGTGCCAGCACCCCGCCAGGGGCCTACGAGCAGTACTTC. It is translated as CASTPPGAYEQYF.